The 5 T cell receptor beta chains in this list originate from one sample, sequenced in a study. MiXCR was run by TCRdb on the 5' RACE reads, yielding one entry per CDR3 protein. The table includes around 43,000 distinct CDR3 sequences, approximately 17% detected once. Sequenced input: naive CD4+ T cells sorted from a lymph node. The subset is: naive CD4+ T cells, CD4+CD45RA+CD25-. The receptors originated from a female donor with breast cancer.

There are many counts of this clonotype. This chain links TRBV4-2 with TRBJ2-1, with TRBD2 matching 9 bases. This CDR3 has 19 residues. V lost 0 bases and J lost 6; bases outside the gene matches: 15. Looked up from germline, CDR1 is LGHNA and CDR2 is YNFKEQ. The CDR3 nucleotides are TGTGCCAGCAGCCAAGACCGGGGGGCCGCTAGCGGGAAAGGCAATGAGCAGTTCTTC. Translating gives CASSQDRGAASGKGNEQFF.

This clonotype was observed a few times. The chain recombines TRBV7-9 with TRBJ1-5, with 7 bases identical to TRBD1. The CDR3 is 14 residues long. Germline V gene data show CDR1 as SEHNR and CDR2 as FQNEAQ (reference sequence). J lost 6 bases, V lost 3 bases, and 5 bases had no gene match. The CDR3 sequence: CASSFGTDRQPQHF. Here the CDR3 DNA reads TGTGCCAGCAGCTTTGGGACAGATCGTCAGCCCCAGCATTTT.

Only a few counts were recorded for this clonotype. This chain connects TRBV6-5 to TRBJ2-7; 9 bases are shared with TRBD1. The CDR3 loop spans 15 amino acids. J lost 3 bases, V lost 0 bases, and 3 bases had no gene match. Germline V gives CDR1 MNHEY, CDR2 SVGAGI. The CDR3 DNA reads as TGTGCCAGCAGTTACTCTCGACAGGGGGGCTACGAGCAGTACGTC. This codes for CASSYSRQGGYEQYV.

This clonotype was seen more than once but under ten times. V usage is TRBV18 and J usage is TRBJ2-7; D is ambiguous. The CDR3 totals 14 residues. Trimming shortened V by 3 bases and J by 0 bases, and 9 bases separated the two germline ends. Germline assignment: CDR1 KGHSH and CDR2 LQKENI. The DNA for the CDR3 is TGTGCCAGCTCACCCCTGATGAGCTCCTACGAGCAGTACTTC. Its translation: CASSPLMSSYEQYF.

A note on this clonotype: One base away lies a much larger clone, so this may be a sequencing read error. The chain couples TRBV6-5 to TRBJ2-7, with D maybe TRBD2 (7 bases). Germline-derived CDR1 and CDR2 are MNHEY and SVGAGI. The CDR3 totals 15 residues. V was clipped by 7 bases and J by 4 bases, with 20 bases between them. This chain's CDR3 is CASKYYPRGAYEQYF. Here the CDR3 DNA reads TGTGCCAGCAAGTACTACCCCCGGGGGGCTTACGAGCAGTACTTC.